These 15 T cell receptor beta chains originate from one sample sequenced in a study of shared clonotypes between healthy human individuals. Here immunoSEQ multiplex PCR was the method, and the copy in TCRdb shows in-frame clones only, minus some. The sample lists about 2.1 million clones, around 95% seen once, with 1.5% to 2% in the top ten. Positive CCR7 selection of CD45RO-negative cells yielded the naive CD8 cells, and terminally differentiated effector memory CD45RA+ cells were excluded. Sequencing was done on a sample of naive CD8+ T cells from PBMCs. These receptors came from a man younger than 35 in good health. Some clones in this sample may be carry-over from other donors' samples.

The chain recombines TRBV28 with TRBJ1-2; D unclear. Trimming pared 3 bases from V and 5 bases from J, leaving 16 bases between. CDR3 length: 15 amino acids. Germline lookup yields CDR1 MDHEN and CDR2 SYDVKM. The CDR3: CASSFLPTVSYGYTF. The DNA for the CDR3 is TGTGCCAGCAGTTTCCTCCCGACGGTATCGTATGGCTACACCTTC.

The J gene is TRBJ2-2, the V gene TRBV6-6; TRBD2 is a possible D gene (5 bases). Looked up from germline, CDR1 is MNHNY and CDR2 is SVGAGI (reference sequence). The CDR3 extends over 14 amino acids. Trimming left V 11 bases short and J 6 bases short, with 19 bases between. The CDR3 region is CALFSREWAGELFF. The CDR3 DNA is TGTGCCCTATTTAGTAGGGAGTGGGCCGGGGAGCTGTTTTTT.

This clone occurred once. This chain connects TRBV27 to TRBJ1-5; D gene unclear. Deletions cut 3 bases from V and 5 bases from J, with 11 bases between. The CDR3 sequence is 14 residues long. Germline CDR1 MNHEY, CDR2 SMNVEV (reference sequence). The CDR3: CASSFREGHQPQHF. The CDR3 DNA is TGTGCCAGCAGTTTTCGGGAGGGCCATCAGCCCCAGCATTTT.

V is TRBV28 and J is TRBJ2-7; TRBD2 aligns across 9 bases. Germline V gene sequence: CDR1 MDHEN, CDR2 SYDVKM. CDR3 length: 15 residues. Trimming removed 6 bases from V and 4 bases from J; junction bases left unmatched: 10. The CDR3 sequence is CASSDSIAGAYEQYF. The CDR3 DNA is TGTGCCAGCAGCGATTCGATAGCGGGAGCTTACGAGCAGTACTTC.

This clone was detected once. The V call is TRBV27, the J call TRBJ1-5; weak D call: TRBD1 (6 bases). Germline CDR1 MNHEY, CDR2 SMNVEV (reference sequence). Trimming took 6 bases from V and 1 from J, leaving 13 bases between them. The CDR3 extends over 15 amino acids. The CDR3 is CASSPDRGSNQPQHF. Written as DNA, the CDR3 is TGTGCCAGCAGCCCGGACAGAGGAAGCAATCAGCCCCAGCATTTT.

The chain is built from TRBV28 and TRBJ2-7; 11 positions agree with TRBD2. Germline CDR1 reads MDHEN; CDR2 reads SYDVKM. The V and J ends lost 2 bases and 2 bases, in that order; junction bases with no gene match: 2. The CDR3 length is 15 residues. The CDR3 loop is CASSLRLAGPYEQYF. In DNA, the CDR3 is TGTGCCAGCAGTTTAAGACTAGCGGGACCCTACGAGCAGTACTTC.

The rearrangement uses TRBV19 and TRBJ2-5; D not resolved. V lost 5 bases, J lost 4 bases, and 14 bases lay in between. The germline CDR1 and CDR2 sequences are LNHDA and SQIVND (reference sequence). The CDR3 is made up of 14 amino acids. CDR3 region: CASSSDSYGETQYF. The CDR3 DNA reads as TGTGCCAGTAGTTCAGACTCCTACGGAGAGACCCAGTACTTC.

This clone has only one observation. The chain has TRBV7-9 and TRBJ2-7; tentative D call: TRBD2 (5 bases). Germline loops: CDR1 SEHNR, CDR2 FQNEAQ (reference sequence). This CDR3 is 13 amino acids long. V was pared by 1 base and J by 5 bases, with 9 bases between. This CDR3 is CASSLVVSDEQYF. The CDR3, as DNA: TGTGCCAGCAGCTTAGTGGTTAGCGACGAGCAGTACTTC. Combining the CDR3 with reference TRBV7-9 and TRBJ2-7 gives the whole variable domain DTGVSQNPRHKITKRGQNVTFRCDPISEHNRLYWYRQTLGQGPEFLTYFQNEAQLEKSRLLSDRFSAERPKGSFSTLEIQRTEQGDSAMYLCASSLVVSDEQYFGPGTRLTVT.

The rearrangement joins TRBV7-9 to TRBJ2-7, with D hard to call. The V end lost 4 bases, the J end lost 2 bases, and 15 bases lay between the germline ends. This CDR3 is 15 amino acids long. Per the germline V gene, CDR1 is SEHNR and CDR2 is FQNEAQ (reference sequence). CDR3 residues: CASSSEGTATYEQYF. DNA for the CDR3: TGTGCCAGCAGCTCGGAAGGTACGGCGACCTACGAGCAGTACTTC.

J is TRBJ2-1 and V is TRBV5-8; possibly TRBD1 for D (5 bases). Germline-derived CDR1 and CDR2 are SGHTS and YDEGEE. The length of the CDR3 is 16 residues. The V and J ends lost 1 base and 8 bases respectively, with 19 bases between them. This chain's CDR3 is CASSLPPVGAMDEQFF. In DNA, the CDR3 is TGTGCCAGCAGCTTGCCTCCCGTTGGGGCCATGGATGAGCAGTTCTTC.

V usage is TRBV15 and J usage is TRBJ2-1; unclear D gene. V lost 0 bases and J lost 5, with 17 bases in between. The length of the CDR3 is 17 residues. The germline gives CDR1 LNHNV, CDR2 YYDKDF (reference sequence). For the CDR3, the DNA is TGTGCCACCAGCAGAGATCGAGGTTCAGGCAAAAACAATGAGCAGTTCTTC. Translated, it gives CATSRDRGSGKNNEQFF.

CDR3 amino acids: CASSLTGTNEKLFF. The CDR3 DNA sequence: TGTGCCAGCAGCTTGACCGGGACTAATGAAAAACTGTTTTTT. The chain employs TRBV27 and TRBJ1-4; D is undetermined. The CDR3 is made up of 14 amino acids. Trimming left V 6 bases short and J 2 bases short, with 10 bases between. Germline V lookup: CDR1 MNHEY, CDR2 SMNVEV (reference sequence).

The rearrangement joins TRBV7-6 to TRBJ2-7; D is possibly TRBD2 (6 bases). The CDR3 is made up of 15 amino acids. V gave up 1 base and J gave up 2 bases, with 12 bases separating them. Germline loops: CDR1 SGHVS, CDR2 FNYEAQ. The CDR3 is CASSLGKGLPYEQYF. CDR3 bases: TGTGCCAGCAGCTTAGGGAAGGGACTTCCCTACGAGCAGTACTTC.

The sample holds one count of this clone. This rearrangement joins TRBV9 to TRBJ2-2; TRBD2 aligns across 8 bases. There are 17 residues in the CDR3. Germline V gene sequence: CDR1 SGDLS, CDR2 YYNGEE. V lost 0 bases, J lost 5 bases, and 9 bases stayed unmatched. CDR3 DNA sequence: TGTGCCAGCAGCGTAGAAACGGGAGGGGTATTGACCGGGGAGCTGTTTTTT. Translation gives CASSVETGGVLTGELFF.

Concerning this clone itself: This sample includes further DNA sequences coding for the same CDR3. V usage is TRBV9 and J usage is TRBJ1-1, with TRBD1 as a possible D gene (6 bases). In germline, CDR1 is SGDLS, CDR2 YYNGEE. Deletions cut 2 bases from V and 4 bases from J, with 9 bases between. This CDR3 spans 13 amino acids. The CDR3: CASSVGGLTEAFF. CDR3 nucleotides: TGTGCCAGCAGCGTTGGGGGGCTCACTGAAGCTTTCTTT.